This paragraph covers one T cell receptor beta chain sequence. The germline V gene has CDR1 KGHDR and CDR2 SFDVKD. With 4 bases clipped from V and 5 bases from J, the junction kept 8 bases outside the gene matches. CDR3 length equals 16 residues. These data come from a study of blood T cell repertoires in COVID-19. Here immunoSEQ multiplex PCR was the method, and the copy in TCRdb shows in-frame clones only, minus some. The sample yields under 250,000 clones, 75% to 85% seen once. The V gene is TRBV24-1, the J gene TRBJ2-2, with TRBD1 identical over 8 bases. Material: peripheral blood. The clonotype comes from a human donor in a cohort sampled during active COVID-19. CDR3 nucleotide sequence: TGTGCCACCAGTGACGCCGACAGGGGTAGGACCGGGGAGCTGTTTTTT. This encodes CATSDADRGRTGELFF.